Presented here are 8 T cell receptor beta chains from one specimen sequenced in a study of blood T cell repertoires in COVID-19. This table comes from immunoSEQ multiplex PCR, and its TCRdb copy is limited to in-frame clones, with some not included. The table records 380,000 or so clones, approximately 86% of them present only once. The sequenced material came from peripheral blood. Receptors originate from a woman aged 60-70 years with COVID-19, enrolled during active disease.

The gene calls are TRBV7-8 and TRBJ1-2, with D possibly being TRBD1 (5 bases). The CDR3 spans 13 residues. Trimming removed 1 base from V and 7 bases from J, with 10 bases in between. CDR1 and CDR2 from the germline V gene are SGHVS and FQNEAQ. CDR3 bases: TGTGCCAGCAGCTTAGAGGGGTTTCCTGGCTACACCTTC. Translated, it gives CASSLEGFPGYTF.

CDR3 sequence reads: CASSRQADQPQHF. DNA of the CDR3: TGTGCCAGCTCACGACAAGCGGATCAGCCCCAGCATTTT. The chain links TRBV18 to TRBJ1-5; D gene unclear. V dropped 4 bases and J dropped 5 bases, with 9 bases sitting between them. The V gene's germline CDR1 is KGHSH and CDR2 LQKENI. The CDR3 loop spans 13 amino acids.

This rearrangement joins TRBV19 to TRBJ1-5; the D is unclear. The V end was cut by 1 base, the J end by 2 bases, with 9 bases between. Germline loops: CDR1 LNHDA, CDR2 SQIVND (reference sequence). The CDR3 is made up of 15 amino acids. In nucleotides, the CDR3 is TGTGCCAGTAGTATAGTCCTGGCGGGCAATCAGCCCCAGCATTTT. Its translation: CASSIVLAGNQPQHF.

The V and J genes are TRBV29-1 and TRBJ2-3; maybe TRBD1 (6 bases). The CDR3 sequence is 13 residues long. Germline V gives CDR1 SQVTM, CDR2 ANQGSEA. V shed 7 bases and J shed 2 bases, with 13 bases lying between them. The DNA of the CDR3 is TGCAGCGCAGAGGGGGTCAACACAGATACGCAGTATTTT. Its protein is CSAEGVNTDTQYF.

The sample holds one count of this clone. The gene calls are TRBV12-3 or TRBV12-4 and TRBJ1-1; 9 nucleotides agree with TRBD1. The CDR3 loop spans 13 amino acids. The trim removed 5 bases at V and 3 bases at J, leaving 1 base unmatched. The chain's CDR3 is CASSRQGDTEAFF. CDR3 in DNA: TGTGCCAGCAGTCGACAGGGGGACACTGAAGCTTTCTTT.

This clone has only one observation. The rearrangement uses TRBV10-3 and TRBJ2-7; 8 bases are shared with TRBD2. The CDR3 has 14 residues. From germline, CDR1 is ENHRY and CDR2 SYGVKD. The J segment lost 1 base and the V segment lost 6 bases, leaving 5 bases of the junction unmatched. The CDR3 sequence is CAISPGGLSYEQYF. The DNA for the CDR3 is TGTGCCATCAGCCCGGGGGGGCTATCCTACGAGCAGTACTTC.

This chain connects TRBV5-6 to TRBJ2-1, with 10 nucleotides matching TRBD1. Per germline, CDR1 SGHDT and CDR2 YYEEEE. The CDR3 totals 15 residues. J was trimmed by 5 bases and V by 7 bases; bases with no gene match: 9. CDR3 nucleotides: TGTGCCAGCGGAGCGGGAGACAGGGGGCACAATGAGCAGTTCTTC. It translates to CASGAGDRGHNEQFF.

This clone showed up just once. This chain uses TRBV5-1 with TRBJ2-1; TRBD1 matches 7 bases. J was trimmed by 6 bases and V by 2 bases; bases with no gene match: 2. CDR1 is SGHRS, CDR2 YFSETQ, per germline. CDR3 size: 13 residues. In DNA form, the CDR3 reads TGCGCCAGCAGCTTAAGACAGGGCAATGAGCAGTTCTTC. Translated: CASSLRQGNEQFF.